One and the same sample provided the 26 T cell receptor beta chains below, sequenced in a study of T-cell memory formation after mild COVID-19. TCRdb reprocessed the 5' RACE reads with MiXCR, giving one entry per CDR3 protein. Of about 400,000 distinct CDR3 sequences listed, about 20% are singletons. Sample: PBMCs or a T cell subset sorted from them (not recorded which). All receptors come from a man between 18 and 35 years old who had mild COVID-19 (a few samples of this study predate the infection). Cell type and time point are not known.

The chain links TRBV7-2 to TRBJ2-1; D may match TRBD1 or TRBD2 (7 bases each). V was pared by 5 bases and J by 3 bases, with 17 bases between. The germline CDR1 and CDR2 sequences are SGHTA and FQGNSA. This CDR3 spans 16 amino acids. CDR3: CASSLQGGRGYNEQFF. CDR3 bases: TGTGCCAGCAGCCTCCAGGGGGGGCGCGGCTACAATGAGCAGTTCTTC. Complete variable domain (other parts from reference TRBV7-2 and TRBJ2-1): GAGVSQSPSNKVTEKGKDVELRCDPISGHTALYWYRQSLGQGLEFLIYFQGNSAPDKSGLPSDRFSAERTGGSVSTLTIQRTQQEDSAVYLCASSLQGGRGYNEQFFGPGTRLTVL.

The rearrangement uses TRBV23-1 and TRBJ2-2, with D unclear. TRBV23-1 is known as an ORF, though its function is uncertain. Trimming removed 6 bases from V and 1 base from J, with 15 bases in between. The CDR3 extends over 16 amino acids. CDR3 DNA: TGCGCCAGCAGCCCCGGTGGAGCCCGGAACACCGGGGAGCTGTTTTTT. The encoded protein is CASSPGGARNTGELFF.

CDR3 DNA: TGCGCCAGCAGCCACTTGGGGGCCGGCGCTGAAGCTTTCTTT. Protein product: CASSHLGAGAEAFF. The chain employs TRBV4-1 and TRBJ1-1; TRBD1 might be the D (6 bases). CDR3 length: 14 amino acids. CDR1 is MGHRA, CDR2 YSYEKL, per germline. The V end lost 3 bases, the J end lost 6 bases, and 14 bases lay between the germline ends.

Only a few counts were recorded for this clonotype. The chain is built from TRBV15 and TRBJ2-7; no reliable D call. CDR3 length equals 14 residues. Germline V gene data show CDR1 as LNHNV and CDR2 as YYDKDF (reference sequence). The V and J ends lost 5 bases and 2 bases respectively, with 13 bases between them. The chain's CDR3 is CATSPRTETYEQYF. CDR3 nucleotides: TGTGCCACCAGCCCTCGGACGGAAACCTACGAGCAGTACTTC.

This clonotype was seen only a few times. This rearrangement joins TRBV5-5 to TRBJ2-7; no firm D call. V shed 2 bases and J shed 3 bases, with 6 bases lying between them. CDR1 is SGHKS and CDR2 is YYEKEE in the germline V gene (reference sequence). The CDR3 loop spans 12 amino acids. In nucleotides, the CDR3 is TGTGCCAGCAGCTTAACTTTCTACGAGCAGTACTTC. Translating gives CASSLTFYEQYF. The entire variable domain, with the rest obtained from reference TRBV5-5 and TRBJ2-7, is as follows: DAGVTQSPTHLIKTRGQQVTLRCSPISGHKSVSWYQQVLGQGPQFIFQYYEKEERGRGNFPDRFSARQFPNYSSELNVNALLLGDSALYLCASSLTFYEQYFGPGTRLTVT.

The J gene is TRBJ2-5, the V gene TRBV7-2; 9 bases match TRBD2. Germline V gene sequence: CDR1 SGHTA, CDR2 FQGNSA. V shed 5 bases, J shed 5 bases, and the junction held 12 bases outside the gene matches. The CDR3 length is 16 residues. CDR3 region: CASSPYLAGWGETQYF. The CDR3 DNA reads TGTGCCAGCAGCCCATACCTAGCGGGGTGGGGGGAGACCCAGTACTTC.

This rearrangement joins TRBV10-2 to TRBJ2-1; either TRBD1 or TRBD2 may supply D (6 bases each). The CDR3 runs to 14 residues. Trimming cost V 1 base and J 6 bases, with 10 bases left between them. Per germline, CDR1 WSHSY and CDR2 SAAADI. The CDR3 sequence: CASSEYPGANEQFF. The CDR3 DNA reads TGCGCCAGCAGTGAGTACCCGGGGGCCAATGAGCAGTTCTTC.

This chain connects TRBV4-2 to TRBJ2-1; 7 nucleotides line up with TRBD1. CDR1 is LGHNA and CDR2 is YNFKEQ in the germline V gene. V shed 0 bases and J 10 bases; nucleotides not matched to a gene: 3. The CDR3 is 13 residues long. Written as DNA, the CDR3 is TGTGCCAGCAGCCAAGATAAGGACAGGGAGCAGTTCTTC. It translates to CASSQDKDREQFF.

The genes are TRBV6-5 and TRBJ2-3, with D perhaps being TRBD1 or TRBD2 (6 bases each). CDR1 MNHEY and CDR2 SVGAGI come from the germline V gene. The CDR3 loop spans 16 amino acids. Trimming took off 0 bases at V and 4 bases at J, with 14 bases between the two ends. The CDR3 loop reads CASSYSIPGAPDTQYF. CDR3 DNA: TGTGCCAGCAGTTACTCGATACCGGGGGCCCCAGATACGCAGTATTTT.

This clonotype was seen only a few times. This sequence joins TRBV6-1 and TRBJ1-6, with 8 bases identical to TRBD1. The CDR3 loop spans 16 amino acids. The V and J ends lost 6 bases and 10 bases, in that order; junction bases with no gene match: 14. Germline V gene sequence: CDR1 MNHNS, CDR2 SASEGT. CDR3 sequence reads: CASSKLVQGEGSPLHF. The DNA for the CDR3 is TGTGCCAGCAGCAAGCTGGTACAGGGGGAGGGATCACCCCTCCACTTT.

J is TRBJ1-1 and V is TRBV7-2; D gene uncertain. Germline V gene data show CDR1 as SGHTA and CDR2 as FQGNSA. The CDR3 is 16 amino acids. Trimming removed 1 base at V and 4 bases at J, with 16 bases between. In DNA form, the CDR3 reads TGTGCCAGCAGCTTAGGTCCGCCACTGGGGAGCACTGAAGCTTTCTTT. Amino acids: CASSLGPPLGSTEAFF. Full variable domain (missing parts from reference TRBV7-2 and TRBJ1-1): GAGVSQSPSNKVTEKGKDVELRCDPISGHTALYWYRQSLGQGLEFLIYFQGNSAPDKSGLPSDRFSAERTGGSVSTLTIQRTQQEDSAVYLCASSLGPPLGSTEAFFGQGTRLTVV.

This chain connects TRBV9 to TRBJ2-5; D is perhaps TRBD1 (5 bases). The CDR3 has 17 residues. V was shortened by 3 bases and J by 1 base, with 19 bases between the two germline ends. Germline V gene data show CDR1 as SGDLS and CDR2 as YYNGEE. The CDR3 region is CASSGGGPINLQETQYF. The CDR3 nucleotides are TGTGCCAGCAGCGGGGGCGGACCGATAAACCTCCAAGAGACCCAGTACTTC.

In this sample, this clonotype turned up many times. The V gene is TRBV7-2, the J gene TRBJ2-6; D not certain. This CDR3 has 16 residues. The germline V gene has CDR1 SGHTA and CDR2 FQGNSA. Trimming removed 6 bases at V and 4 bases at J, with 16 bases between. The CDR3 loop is CASRGYLGNGANVLTF. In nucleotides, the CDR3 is TGTGCCAGCAGAGGGTATCTAGGGAACGGGGCCAACGTCCTGACTTTC. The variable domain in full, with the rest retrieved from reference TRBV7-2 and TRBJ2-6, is GAGVSQSPSNKVTEKGKDVELRCDPISGHTALYWYRQSLGQGLEFLIYFQGNSAPDKSGLPSDRFSAERTGGSVSTLTIQRTQQEDSAVYLCASRGYLGNGANVLTFGAGSRLTVL.

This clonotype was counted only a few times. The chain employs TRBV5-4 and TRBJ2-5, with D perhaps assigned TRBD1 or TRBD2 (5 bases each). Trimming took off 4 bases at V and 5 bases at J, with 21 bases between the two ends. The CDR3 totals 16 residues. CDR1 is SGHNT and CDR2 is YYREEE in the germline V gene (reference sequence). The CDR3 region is CASSMDAGTPGETQYF. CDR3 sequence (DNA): TGTGCCAGCAGCATGGATGCCGGGACCCCCGGGGAGACCCAGTACTTC. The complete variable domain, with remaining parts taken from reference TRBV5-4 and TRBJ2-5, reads ETGVTQSPTHLIKTRGQQVTLRCSSQSGHNTVSWYQQALGQGPQFIFQYYREEENGRGNFPPRFSGLQFPNYSSELNVNALELDDSALYLCASSMDAGTPGETQYFGPGTRLLVL.

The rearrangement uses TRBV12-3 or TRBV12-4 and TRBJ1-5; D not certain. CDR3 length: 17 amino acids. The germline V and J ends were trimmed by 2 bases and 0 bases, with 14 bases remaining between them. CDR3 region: CASSLSGRKYSNQPQHF. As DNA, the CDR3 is TGTGCCAGCAGTTTATCCGGCAGAAAGTATAGCAATCAGCCCCAGCATTTT.

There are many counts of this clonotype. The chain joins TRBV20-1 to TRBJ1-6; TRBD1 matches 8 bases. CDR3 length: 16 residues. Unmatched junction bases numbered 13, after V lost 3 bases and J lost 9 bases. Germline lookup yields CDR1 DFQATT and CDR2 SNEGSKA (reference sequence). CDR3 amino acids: CSARTIETGESSPLHF. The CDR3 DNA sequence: TGCAGTGCTAGGACTATCGAGACAGGGGAAAGTTCACCCCTCCACTTT.

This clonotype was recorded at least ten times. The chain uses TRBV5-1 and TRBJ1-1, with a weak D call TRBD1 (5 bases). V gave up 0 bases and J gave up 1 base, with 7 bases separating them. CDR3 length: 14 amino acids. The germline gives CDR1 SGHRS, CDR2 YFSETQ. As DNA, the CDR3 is TGCGCCAGCAGCTTGGGGGGCCAGAACACTGAAGCTTTCTTT. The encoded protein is CASSLGGQNTEAFF. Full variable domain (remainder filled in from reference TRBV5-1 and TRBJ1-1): KAGVTQTPRYLIKTRGQQVTLSCSPISGHRSVSWYQQTPGQGLQFLFEYFSETQRNKGNFPGRFSGRQFSNSRSEMNVSTLELGDSALYLCASSLGGQNTEAFFGQGTRLTVV.

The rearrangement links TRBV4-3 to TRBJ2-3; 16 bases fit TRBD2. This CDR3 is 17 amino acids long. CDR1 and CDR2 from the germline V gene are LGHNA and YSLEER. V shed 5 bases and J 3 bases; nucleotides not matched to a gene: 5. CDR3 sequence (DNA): TGCGCCAGCAGCGAGGGACTAGCGGGAGGGATGACAGATACGCAGTATTTT. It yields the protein CASSEGLAGGMTDTQYF.

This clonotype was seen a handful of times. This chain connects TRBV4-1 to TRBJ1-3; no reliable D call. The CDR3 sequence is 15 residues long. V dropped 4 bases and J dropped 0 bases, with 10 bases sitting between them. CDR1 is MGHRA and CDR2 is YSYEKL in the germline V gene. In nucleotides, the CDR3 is TGCGCCAGCAGCCGCCTCGGCAACTCTGGAAACACCATATATTTT. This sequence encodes CASSRLGNSGNTIYF.

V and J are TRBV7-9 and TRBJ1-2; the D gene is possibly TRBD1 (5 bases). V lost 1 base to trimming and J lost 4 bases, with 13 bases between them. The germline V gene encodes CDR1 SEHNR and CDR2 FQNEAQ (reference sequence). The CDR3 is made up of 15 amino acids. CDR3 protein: CASSLERDPPYGYTF. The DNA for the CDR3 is TGTGCCAGCAGCTTAGAGAGGGACCCACCCTATGGCTACACCTTC.

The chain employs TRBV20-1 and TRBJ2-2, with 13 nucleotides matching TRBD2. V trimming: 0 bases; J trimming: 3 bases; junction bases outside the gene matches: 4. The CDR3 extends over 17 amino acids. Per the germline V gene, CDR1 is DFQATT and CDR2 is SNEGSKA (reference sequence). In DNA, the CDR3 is TGCAGTGCTAGAGACCTGGGACTAGCGGGGCACACCGGGGAGCTGTTTTTT. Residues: CSARDLGLAGHTGELFF.

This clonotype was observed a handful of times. Here the CDR3 reads CASSFAGLGNTEAFF. DNA of the CDR3: TGTGCCAGCAGCTTCGCGGGGTTGGGGAACACTGAAGCTTTCTTT. This chain joins TRBV7-2 and TRBJ1-1; D uncertain. V was shortened by 3 bases and J by 1 base, with 12 bases between the two germline ends. The CDR3 spans 15 residues. CDR1 and CDR2 (germline): SGHTA, FQGNSA.

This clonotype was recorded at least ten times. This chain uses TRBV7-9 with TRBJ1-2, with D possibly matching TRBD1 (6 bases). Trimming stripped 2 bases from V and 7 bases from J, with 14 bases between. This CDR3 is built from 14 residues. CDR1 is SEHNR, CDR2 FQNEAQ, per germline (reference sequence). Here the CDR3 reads CASSLTGGLGGYTF. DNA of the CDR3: TGTGCCAGCAGCTTAACCGGGGGCTTGGGTGGCTACACCTTC.

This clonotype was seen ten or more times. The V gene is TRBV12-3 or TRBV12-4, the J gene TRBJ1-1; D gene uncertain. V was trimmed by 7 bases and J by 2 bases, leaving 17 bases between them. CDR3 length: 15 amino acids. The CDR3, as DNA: TGTGCCAGCACCCAAAGTGTAGTGCCCAACACTGAAGCTTTCTTT. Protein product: CASTQSVVPNTEAFF.

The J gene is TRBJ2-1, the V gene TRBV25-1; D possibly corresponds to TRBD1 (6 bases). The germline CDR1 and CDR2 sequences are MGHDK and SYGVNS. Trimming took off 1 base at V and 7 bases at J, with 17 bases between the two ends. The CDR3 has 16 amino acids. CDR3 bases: TGTGCCAGCAGTGAATTCACAGGGAAAGTTCGGAATGAGCAGTTCTTC. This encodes CASSEFTGKVRNEQFF.

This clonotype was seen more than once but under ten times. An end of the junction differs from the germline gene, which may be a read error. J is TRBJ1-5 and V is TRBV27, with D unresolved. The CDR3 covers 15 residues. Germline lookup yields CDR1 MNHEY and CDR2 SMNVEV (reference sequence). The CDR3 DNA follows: TGTGCCGGCAGTCCGTGGGCTTATAGCAATCAGCCCCAGCATTTT. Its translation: CAGSPWAYSNQPQHF.